The rows below give T cell receptor beta chains drawn from one sample of a study of blood T cell repertoires in COVID-19. The assay was immunoSEQ multiplex PCR, and TCRdb's table has in-frame clones only and misses some. Here the sample spans around 140,000 clones, around nine tenths being singletons. The sequenced sample was peripheral blood. These receptors all come from a man aged 55 to 70 with active or convalescent COVID-19. Each CDR3 is given with its conserved first and last residue. A D gene is named only where the DNA matches it firmly. Size is omitted from some rows. Given values are once, few, many or a class for expanded clones.

d_gene	v_gene	abundance	j_gene	CDR3nt	CDR3aa
TRBD1	TRBV28	-	TRBJ2-3	TGTGCCAGCAGTTTAAAGAGGGGGCGGGCAGATACGCAGTATTTT	CASSLKRGRADTQYF
-	TRBV27	-	TRBJ1-2	TGTGCCGACCGGGAGGTCGGTAACTATGGCTACACCTTC	CADREVGNYGYTF
-	TRBV2	-	TRBJ1-2	TGTGCCAGCAAATTGCGGAGGGACGGATTCTATGGCTACACCTTC	CASKLRRDGFYGYTF
-	TRBV5-1	-	TRBJ2-7	TGCGCCAGCAGCTTGGGAGGAACCAGCTCCTACGAGCAGTACTTC	CASSLGGTSSYEQYF
-	TRBV18	-	TRBJ1-1	TGTGCCAGCTCACCACGGGAGGCTTACACTGAAGCTTTCTTT	CASSPREAYTEAFF
TRBD1	TRBV5-1	-	TRBJ1-1	TGCGCCAGCAGCTCCGATAGGACAGGGGGTAACACTGAAGCTTTCTTT	CASSSDRTGGNTEAFF
-	TRBV10-3	-	TRBJ2-1	TGTGCCACCGCCCCCGAGGTTGGTGAGCAGTTCTTC	CATAPEVGEQFF
TRBD1	TRBV7-2	-	TRBJ1-5	TGTGCCAGCAGCTTCATGCCCGGAGGAGACAGGGCCCGCAATCAGCCCCAGCATTTT	CASSFMPGGDRARNQPQHF
-	TRBV7-8	-	TRBJ1-3	TGTGCCAGCAGCCGAGCCCAGTTCTCTGGAAACACCATATATTTT	CASSRAQFSGNTIYF
TRBD1	TRBV10-3	-	TRBJ1-2	TGTGCCATCAGTGAGAAACTAACAGGGGGATTTGGCTACACCTTC	CAISEKLTGGFGYTF
-	TRBV3-1/TRBV3-2	-	TRBJ1-2	TGTGCCAGCAGCCTTAGAGGAGATTTCTATGGCTACACCTTC	CASSLRGDFYGYTF
-	TRBV3-1/TRBV3-2	once	TRBJ1-1	TGTGCCAGCAGCCTGACAGACCTAATGAACACTGAAGCTTTCTTT	CASSLTDLMNTEAFF
-	TRBV2	-	TRBJ1-5	TGTGCCAGCGGGGGCCCTGATCAGCCCCAGCATTTT	CASGGPDQPQHF
-	TRBV3-1/TRBV3-2	-	TRBJ2-2	TGTGCCAGCAGCCAACGGGTGAGCACCGGGGAGCTGTTTTTT	CASSQRVSTGELFF
TRBD1	TRBV6-5	-	TRBJ2-7	TGTGCCAGCAGTTACACAAGGGGGCCCAACTACGAGCAGTACTTC	CASSYTRGPNYEQYF
TRBD1	TRBV3-1/TRBV3-2	-	TRBJ1-2	TGTGCCAGCAGCCACCGGGACAGGGGGAACTATGGCTACACCTTC	CASSHRDRGNYGYTF
TRBD2	TRBV6-2/TRBV6-3	-	TRBJ2-1	TGTGCCAGCAGTTACTCGACTAGCCGCCGGAATGAGCAGTTCTTC	CASSYSTSRRNEQFF
TRBD2	TRBV2	-	TRBJ2-1	TGTGCCACGGGAGGGTACAATGAGCAGTTCTTC	CATGGYNEQFF
-	TRBV5-1	-	TRBJ1-2	TGCGCCAGCAGCGCGGACATTACTGTGGTTGGTGGCTACACCTTC	CASSADITVVGGYTF
-	TRBV30	-	TRBJ1-1	TGTGCCTGGGGAAGGGGGGGAGCCACTGAAGCTTTCTTT	CAWGRGGATEAFF
TRBD1	TRBV7-2	-	TRBJ2-2	TGTGCCAGCAGCTTAGCCCCCCTGGGGACAGGGTCCGGGGAGCTGTTTTTT	CASSLAPLGTGSGELFF
-	TRBV5-1	-	TRBJ2-1	TGCGCCAGCAGCTCCAGCGATGAGCAGTTCTTC	CASSSSDEQFF
-	TRBV18	-	TRBJ2-1	TGTGCCAGCTCACCGCCGAGCGGTACCTACAATGAGCAGTTCTTC	CASSPPSGTYNEQFF
TRBD2	TRBV6-2/TRBV6-3	-	TRBJ2-1	TGTGCCAGCAGTGACCGACTAGCGGGATCCTACAATGAGCAGTTCTTC	CASSDRLAGSYNEQFF
-	TRBV5-5	-	TRBJ1-1	TGTGCCAGCAGCTTCTACAGCTACACTGAAGCTTTCTTT	CASSFYSYTEAFF
TRBD2	TRBV9	-	TRBJ2-3	TGTGCCAGCAGCTCCCGGACTAGCGGCACAGATACGCAGTATTTT	CASSSRTSGTDTQYF
TRBD2	TRBV5-1	-	TRBJ2-7	TGCGCCAGCAGCCTGACTAGCGGGGCTACCTACGAGCAGTACTTC	CASSLTSGATYEQYF
TRBD1	TRBV6-2/TRBV6-3	-	TRBJ2-7	TGTGCCAGCAGTTACCCGACAGGGGAGGCCCTTACCTACGAGCAGTACTTC	CASSYPTGEALTYEQYF
-	TRBV27	-	TRBJ1-5	TGTGCCAGCAGGTCGGGGGGTGTTGGCAATCAGCCCCAGCATTTT	CASRSGGVGNQPQHF
TRBD2	TRBV19	-	TRBJ2-3	TGTGCCAGTAGTACCCCGGGAGGAGGAATGCCAGATACGCAGTATTTT	CASSTPGGGMPDTQYF